The entry that follows covers one T cell receptor beta chain sequence. The data stem from a study of identical twins. Each CDR3 protein is one row after TCRdb ran MiXCR on the 5' RACE reads. The sample has approximately 1.8 million distinct CDR3 sequences, about 32% seen once. Sequencing was done on a sample of cord blood. The sequence derives from a newborn girl in good health.

DNA for the CDR3: TGTGCCATCAGCCCCGACAGGGGAAGGACTCACAATGAGCAGTTCTTC. This sequence encodes CAISPDRGRTHNEQFF. The gene calls are TRBV10-3 and TRBJ2-1; the match to TRBD1 covers 8 bases. V lost 6 bases, J lost 5 bases, and 12 bases stayed unmatched. The CDR3 is 16 amino acids. CDR1 is ENHRY, CDR2 SYGVKD, per germline.